The 28 T cell receptor beta chains below come from one sample, sequenced in a study of control samples from healthy donors and cancer patients. Here immunoSEQ multiplex PCR was the method, and the copy in TCRdb shows in-frame clones only, minus some. Of about 150,000 clones detected, 94% appear once; the ten largest clones hold approximately 8%. The source material was blood. These receptors all stem from a woman in her forties in good health.

The V call is TRBV6-5, the J call TRBJ1-2; 9 bases align to TRBD1. J was trimmed by 7 bases and V by 8 bases; bases with no gene match: 5. The CDR3 sequence is 12 residues long. From germline, CDR1 is MNHEY and CDR2 SVGAGI. CDR3 protein: CASGTGNAGYTF. DNA for the CDR3: TGTGCCAGCGGGACAGGGAACGCTGGCTACACCTTC.

This chain uses TRBV5-1 with TRBJ2-2; 7 bases agree with TRBD1. CDR1 is SGHRS and CDR2 is YFSETQ in the germline V gene. The CDR3 runs 14 residues. J was trimmed by 2 bases and V by 4 bases; bases with no gene match: 2. The chain's CDR3 is CASSDRVNTGELFF. The CDR3 DNA reads TGCGCCAGCAGCGACAGGGTCAACACCGGGGAGCTGTTTTTT.

This chain joins TRBV12-3 or TRBV12-4 and TRBJ1-1; maybe TRBD1 (5 bases). The CDR3 contains 13 residues. V was clipped by 5 bases and J by 2 bases, with 9 bases between them. The DNA of the CDR3 is TGTGCCAGCAGTCCGACAGCTAACACTGAAGCTTTCTTT. It specifies CASSPTANTEAFF.

The J gene is TRBJ1-2, the V gene TRBV5-1; D gene unclear. The germline V gene has CDR1 SGHRS and CDR2 YFSETQ. V was clipped by 0 bases and J by 0 bases, with 6 bases between them. The CDR3 sequence is 14 residues long. Here the CDR3 reads CASSLGPSNYGYTF. The CDR3 DNA sequence: TGCGCCAGCAGCTTGGGTCCCTCTAACTATGGCTACACCTTC.

The chain employs TRBV7-2 and TRBJ1-2; D is uncertain. Germline V gene data show CDR1 as SGHTA and CDR2 as FQGNSA. The CDR3 covers 16 residues. V gave up 5 bases and J gave up 7 bases, with 23 bases separating them. For the CDR3, the DNA is TGTGCCAGCAGCCCTTACCACCCGACCTCTAGGTCTGGCTACACCTTC. This encodes CASSPYHPTSRSGYTF. Filled out from reference TRBV7-2 and TRBJ1-2, the complete variable domain reads GAGVSQSPSNKVTEKGKDVELRCDPISGHTALYWYRQSLGQGLEFLIYFQGNSAPDKSGLPSDRFSAERTGGSVSTLTIQRTQQEDSAVYLCASSPYHPTSRSGYTFGSGTRLTVV.

This rearrangement joins TRBV6-5 to TRBJ1-1; 7 bases map to TRBD1. V gave up 6 bases and J gave up 2 bases; unmatched junction bases: 9. The CDR3 contains 15 residues. The germline V gene has CDR1 MNHEY and CDR2 SVGAGI. The CDR3 coding sequence is TGTGCCAGCAGCCGATTCGGGACAGCCAACACTGAAGCTTTCTTT. Translating gives CASSRFGTANTEAFF.

V and J are TRBV6-5 and TRBJ1-5; D call uncertain. Germline V gene data show CDR1 as MNHEY and CDR2 as SVGAGI. The CDR3 consists of 15 residues. The V end was cut by 2 bases, the J end by 4 bases, with 12 bases between. CDR3 DNA: TGTGCCAGCAGTTACACGAGGATGGGGAATCAGCCCCAGCATTTT. As protein: CASSYTRMGNQPQHF.

The J gene is TRBJ1-6, the V gene TRBV2; 7 bases are shared with TRBD1. This CDR3 comprises 13 residues. V was pared by 8 bases and J by 8 bases, with 6 bases of the junction left unmatched. Per germline, CDR1 SNHLY and CDR2 FYNNEI. The CDR3 DNA reads TGTGCCAGCCTTTGGGACAGATATTCACCCCTCCACTTT. Residues: CASLWDRYSPLHF.

The rearrangement uses TRBV19 and TRBJ2-5; tentative D call: TRBD2 (7 bases). The CDR3 has 16 amino acids. Germline V gene data show CDR1 as LNHDA and CDR2 as SQIVND (reference sequence). V lost 2 bases and J lost 5, with 18 bases in between. CDR3 loop: CASSIFQRGGRETQYF. The CDR3 coding sequence is TGTGCCAGTAGTATATTTCAGAGGGGGGGCCGGGAGACCCAGTACTTC.

This clone was seen only once. The rearrangement links TRBV7-3 to TRBJ2-5; tentative D call: TRBD2 (5 bases). V lost 2 bases and J lost 1, with 5 bases in between. Per germline, CDR1 SGHTA and CDR2 FQGTGA. The CDR3 has 13 residues. The CDR3: CASSLRGQETQYF. In DNA form, the CDR3 reads TGTGCCAGCAGCTTACGGGGCCAAGAGACCCAGTACTTC.

J is TRBJ1-2 and V is TRBV7-9; the match to TRBD1 covers 8 bases. CDR1 and CDR2 from the germline V gene are SEHNR and FQNEAQ (reference sequence). V lost 7 bases to trimming and J lost 3 bases; unmatched junction nucleotides: 13. This CDR3 region has 16 residues. The CDR3, as DNA: TGTGCCAGCACCATTAGGGGGACAGGCCCTCACTATGGCTACACCTTC. As protein: CASTIRGTGPHYGYTF.

CDR3 DNA: TGTGCCAGCCGCGTTAAAAGGGATGGTAATCAGCCCCAGCATTTT. Translation gives CASRVKRDGNQPQHF. The chain links TRBV6-6 to TRBJ1-5, with no clear D. In germline, CDR1 is MNHNY, CDR2 SVGAGI (reference sequence). V lost 8 bases and J 4 bases, leaving 18 bases between the germline ends. This CDR3 has 15 amino acids.

The rearrangement joins TRBV11-2 to TRBJ2-7; TRBD1 might be the D (5 bases). Germline-derived CDR1 and CDR2 are SGHAT and FQNNGV. Trimming stripped 5 bases from V and 1 base from J, with 12 bases between. The CDR3 totals 14 residues. The CDR3 bases are TGTGCCAGCAGCCCTCTGGGGCAGTCCTACGAGCAGTACTTC. Translation gives CASSPLGQSYEQYF.

This chain links TRBV5-5 with TRBJ2-3; maybe TRBD2 (6 bases). This CDR3 region has 15 residues. V shed 2 bases and J shed 4 bases, with 14 bases lying between them. Per germline, CDR1 SGHKS and CDR2 YYEKEE (reference sequence). CDR3 residues: CASSFRELRADTQYF. The CDR3 coding sequence is TGTGCCAGCAGCTTTCGGGAGTTGAGGGCAGATACGCAGTATTTT.

The chain links TRBV10-3 to TRBJ2-7; 15 bases match TRBD2. CDR3 length equals 12 residues. Germline loops: CDR1 ENHRY, CDR2 SYGVKD. The V gene end was trimmed by 9 bases and the J gene end by 6 bases; junction bases not matched to a gene: 0. CDR3 sequence reads: CAMGLAGGEQYF. The CDR3 nucleotides are TGTGCCATGGGACTAGCGGGAGGCGAGCAGTACTTC.

The chain combines TRBV6-2 or TRBV6-3 with TRBJ2-2, with 9 bases fitting TRBD2. V shed 3 bases, J shed 5 bases, and the junction held 7 bases outside the gene matches. Germline CDR1 MNHEY, CDR2 SVGEGT. CDR3 length: 16 amino acids. The CDR3 loop is CASSYMAGGATGELFF. For the CDR3, the DNA is TGTGCCAGCAGTTATATGGCGGGGGGGGCGACCGGGGAGCTGTTTTTT.

The rearrangement links TRBV7-8 to TRBJ1-5; maybe TRBD1 (5 bases). CDR1 SGHVS and CDR2 FQNEAQ come from the germline V gene. The CDR3 length is 15 residues. Trimming stripped 2 bases from V and 3 bases from J, with 11 bases between. The CDR3 is CASSLLSGFNQPQHF. The CDR3 DNA reads TGTGCCAGCAGCTTATTGTCAGGGTTCAATCAGCCCCAGCATTTT. Drawing the rest from reference TRBV7-8 and TRBJ1-5, the complete variable domain is GAGVSQSPRYKVAKRGQDVALRCDPISGHVSLFWYQQALGQGPEFLTYFQNEAQLDKSGLPSDRFFAERPEGSVSTLKIQRTQQEDSAVYLCASSLLSGFNQPQHFGDGTRLSIL.

The chain links TRBV14 to TRBJ2-7; D gene uncertain. V shed 5 bases and J shed 6 bases, with 14 bases lying between them. Looked up from germline, CDR1 is SGHDN and CDR2 is FVKESK. The CDR3 has 13 residues. CDR3 protein: CASSVLAGGEQYF. Written as DNA, the CDR3 is TGTGCCAGCAGCGTCTTGGCTGGTGGCGAGCAGTACTTC.

V gene TRBV4-2 combines with J gene TRBJ2-5; a weak D match, TRBD1 (6 bases). This CDR3 comprises 17 residues. Germline CDR1 and CDR2: LGHNA and YNFKEQ. Trimming shortened V by 0 bases and J by 9 bases, and 23 bases separated the two germline ends. The CDR3 here is CASSQDLVSVLEGAQYF. DNA for the CDR3: TGTGCCAGCAGCCAAGATCTTGTGTCGGTCCTAGAGGGGGCCCAGTACTTC.

The chain joins TRBV7-6 to TRBJ2-7, with 9 bases matching TRBD1. The trim removed 5 bases at V and 6 bases at J, leaving 14 bases unmatched. This CDR3 contains 16 residues. Germline V gene sequence: CDR1 SGHVS, CDR2 FNYEAQ. The DNA of the CDR3 is TGTGCCAGCAGCCACGAGGGGGGACAGGGTCTTGGCGAGCAGTACTTC. Translation: CASSHEGGQGLGEQYF.

The rearrangement links TRBV20-1 to TRBJ1-5; D is ambiguous. The CDR3 runs to 14 residues. V was clipped by 3 bases and J by 2 bases, with 11 bases between them. Germline lookup yields CDR1 DFQATT and CDR2 SNEGSKA (reference sequence). CDR3: CSASLGGGNQPQHF. In DNA form, the CDR3 reads TGCAGTGCTAGTCTAGGTGGGGGCAATCAGCCCCAGCATTTT.

This clone was recorded once. A junction boundary mismatches the germline segment, possibly from a read error. V and J are TRBV5-1 and TRBJ1-4; no reliable D call. The CDR3 runs to 15 residues. Germline V gene sequence: CDR1 SGHRS, CDR2 YFSETQ. This CDR3 reads CASSPVFGNNEQLFF. The CDR3 DNA reads TGCGCCAGCAGCCCCGTGTTCGGGAACAATGAACAACTGTTTTTT. Together with reference TRBV5-1 and TRBJ1-4, the CDR3 gives the full variable domain: KAGVTQTPRYLIKTRGQQVTLSCSPISGHRSVSWYQQTPGQGLQFLFEYFSETQRNKGNFPGRFSGRQFSNSRSEMNVSTLELGDSALYLCASSPVFGNNEQLFFGSGTQLSVL.

The chain joins TRBV5-5 to TRBJ1-4; D unresolved. Between the trimmed V and J ends, which lost 1 base and 5 bases, there was a span of 9 bases. Germline V gives CDR1 SGHKS, CDR2 YYEKEE (reference sequence). The CDR3 is 14 residues long. DNA of the CDR3: TGTGCCAGCAGCTTGTTACCGAACAATGAAAAACTGTTTTTT. Translating gives CASSLLPNNEKLFF.

CDR3 loop: CASPTDQGQNTEAFF. CDR3 sequence (DNA): TGTGCCAGCCCAACCGACCAGGGGCAGAACACTGAAGCTTTCTTT. V and J are TRBV6-6 and TRBJ1-1, with D possibly TRBD1 on 6 matching bases. V was shortened by 8 bases and J by 1 base, with 17 bases between the two germline ends. The CDR3 consists of 15 residues. Germline V gives CDR1 MNHNY, CDR2 SVGAGI (reference sequence).

The genes are TRBV6-5 and TRBJ1-1, with D possibly matching TRBD1 (5 bases). Per germline, CDR1 MNHEY and CDR2 SVGAGI. Trimming left V 5 bases short and J 12 bases short, with 22 bases between. There are 14 residues in the CDR3. The CDR3 reads CASSPRGVELGTFF. The CDR3 nucleotides read TGTGCCAGCAGTCCCCGAGGGGTGGAGTTGGGAACTTTCTTT.

The gene calls are TRBV3-1 (or the pseudogene TRBV3-2) and TRBJ1-4, with a possible D match to TRBD1 (5 bases). Germline values: CDR1 LGHDT, CDR2 YNNKEL (reference sequence). The CDR3 runs to 13 residues. Trimming stripped 8 bases from V and 5 bases from J, with 12 bases between. The CDR3 DNA reads as TGTGCCAGCGGAACAGGAGGAAATGAAAAACTGTTTTTT. Translated: CASGTGGNEKLFF.

This sequence joins TRBV2 and TRBJ1-4, with no clear D. CDR1 is SNHLY and CDR2 is FYNNEI in the germline V gene. V gave up 4 bases and J gave up 6 bases, with 15 bases separating them. This CDR3 contains 15 residues. The CDR3 nucleotides read TGTGCCAGCAGTGGACGACTCCGAGGTCATGAAAAACTGTTTTTT. Translation gives CASSGRLRGHEKLFF.

The chain carries TRBV7-2 and TRBJ2-7; 7 positions match TRBD1. This CDR3 contains 15 residues. J lost 2 bases, V lost 5 bases, and 9 bases had no gene match. From germline, CDR1 is SGHTA and CDR2 FQGNSA. CDR3: CASSPRTGPTYEQYF. CDR3 nucleotides: TGTGCCAGCAGCCCACGGACAGGTCCCACCTACGAGCAGTACTTC.